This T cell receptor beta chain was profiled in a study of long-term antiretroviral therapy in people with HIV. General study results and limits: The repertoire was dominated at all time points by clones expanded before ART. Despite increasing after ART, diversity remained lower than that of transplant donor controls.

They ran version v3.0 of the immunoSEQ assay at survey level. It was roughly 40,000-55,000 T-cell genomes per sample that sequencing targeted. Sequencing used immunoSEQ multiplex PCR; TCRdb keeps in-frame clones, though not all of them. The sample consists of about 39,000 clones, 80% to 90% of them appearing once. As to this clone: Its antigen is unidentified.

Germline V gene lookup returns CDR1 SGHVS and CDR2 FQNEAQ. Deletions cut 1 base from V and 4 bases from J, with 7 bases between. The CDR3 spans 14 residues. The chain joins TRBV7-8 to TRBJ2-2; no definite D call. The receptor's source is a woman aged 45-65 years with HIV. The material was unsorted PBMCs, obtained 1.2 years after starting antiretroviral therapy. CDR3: CASSLVGSTGELFF. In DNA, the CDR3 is TGTGCCAGCAGCTTAGTGGGGTCCACCGGGGAGCTGTTTTTT.